These 11 T cell receptor beta chains were sequenced from one sample in a study of cytomegalovirus exposure and HLA in healthy donors. The PCR contained 60 Vbeta and 13 Jbeta primers. TCRdb's copy holds only in-frame clones and misses some; the assay was immunoSEQ multiplex PCR. The table has about 180,000 clones, approximately 78% seen once. Sequenced material: PBMCs. The receptors shown here come from a human donor in good health.

The chain uses TRBV10-3 and TRBJ1-5; 10 bases align to TRBD1. Germline V gene lookup returns CDR1 ENHRY and CDR2 SYGVKD. This CDR3 region has 15 residues. Trimming took 6 bases from V and 11 from J; bases not matched to a gene: 13. CDR3 coding DNA: TGTGCCATCAGGGAGGCGGGGACAGGGGATGAAGCCCAGCATTTT. Translated: CAIREAGTGDEAQHF.

The chain employs TRBV2 and TRBJ2-1; weak D call: TRBD2 (6 bases). The germline V gene encodes CDR1 SNHLY and CDR2 FYNNEI. V shed 6 bases and J shed 7 bases, with 7 bases lying between them. The CDR3 runs 11 residues. The DNA of the CDR3 is TGTGCCAGCAGGGAGGGGAATGAGCAGTTCTTC. Translated, it gives CASREGNEQFF.

This clone was detected once. CDR3 loop: CASSLGTGLRDEQFF. The CDR3 DNA sequence: TGTGCCAGCAGCTTGGGGACAGGGCTTCGCGATGAGCAGTTCTTC. This chain connects TRBV5-8 to TRBJ2-1; 8 bases are a match to TRBD1. Per germline, CDR1 SGHTS and CDR2 YDEGEE. The CDR3 runs to 15 residues. Trimming cost V 0 bases and J 8 bases; bases outside gene matches: 7.

V gene TRBV7-2 combines with J gene TRBJ2-7, with TRBD1 matching over 8 bases. CDR3 length: 13 amino acids. J was trimmed by 9 bases and V by 5 bases; bases with no gene match: 9. CDR1 SGHTA and CDR2 FQGNSA come from the germline V gene. In DNA, the CDR3 is TGTGCCAGCAGCGTGGACAGGGCGACGGTGCAGTACTTC. Translation: CASSVDRATVQYF.

The genes are TRBV5-4 and TRBJ1-5; weak D call: TRBD1 (5 bases). Per the germline V gene, CDR1 is SGHNT and CDR2 is YYREEE (reference sequence). The CDR3 totals 16 residues. The V end lost 4 bases, the J end lost 5 bases, and 19 bases lay between the germline ends. CDR3 bases: TGTGCCAGCAGCGCTGGGGGGGTTGGGGGGGATCAGCCCCAGCATTTT. It translates to CASSAGGVGGDQPQHF.

This chain links TRBV9 with TRBJ2-5, with 12 bases identical to TRBD1. The ends lost 3 bases at V and 5 bases at J; junction bases unmatched: 8. Germline V gene lookup returns CDR1 SGDLS and CDR2 YYNGEE. This CDR3 is 16 amino acids long. CDR3 sequence: CASSEGLGQGAETQYF. DNA for the CDR3: TGTGCCAGCAGCGAGGGATTGGGACAGGGGGCGGAGACCCAGTACTTC.

The V call is TRBV9, the J call TRBJ2-3; D perhaps matches TRBD1 (5 bases). This CDR3 comprises 14 residues. The germline V and J ends were trimmed by 3 bases and 1 base, with 9 bases remaining between them. The germline V gene encodes CDR1 SGDLS and CDR2 YYNGEE. The CDR3, as DNA: TGTGCCAGCAGCGCCGAAGGGGGCACAGATACGCAGTATTTT. This codes for CASSAEGGTDTQYF.

The chain employs TRBV9 and TRBJ2-3; the D gene is possibly TRBD1 (6 bases). The V gene's germline CDR1 is SGDLS and CDR2 YYNGEE. This CDR3 has 14 residues. V lost 9 bases, J lost 8 bases, and 22 bases lay in between. CDR3 residues: CATGRTVGVGTQYF. The DNA of the CDR3 is TGTGCCACTGGCCGGACAGTGGGAGTAGGTACGCAGTATTTT. The whole variable domain, filled in from reference TRBV9 and TRBJ2-3, reads DSGVTQTPKHLITATGQRVTLRCSPRSGDLSVYWYQQSLDQGLQFLIQYYNGEERAKGNILERFSAQQFPDLHSELNLSSLELGDSALYFCATGRTVGVGTQYFGPGTRLTVL.

The chain has TRBV5-1 and TRBJ1-1; D might be TRBD1 (6 bases). V dropped 0 bases and J dropped 3 bases, with 12 bases sitting between them. Germline assignment: CDR1 SGHRS and CDR2 YFSETQ. This CDR3 comprises 15 residues. The CDR3 DNA reads TGCGCCAGCAGCTTGGGGCAGGGGAGGGACACTGAAGCTTTCTTT. Translation gives CASSLGQGRDTEAFF.

This rearrangement joins TRBV7-6 to TRBJ1-1; the D is unclear. CDR1 and CDR2 (germline): SGHVS, FNYEAQ. CDR3 size: 15 residues. Trimming left V 1 base short and J 4 bases short, with 13 bases between. In DNA, the CDR3 is TGTGCCAGCAGCTTAGAGGGAGCGGGAATCACTGAAGCTTTCTTT. Its translation is CASSLEGAGITEAFF. Combining the CDR3 with reference TRBV7-6 and TRBJ1-1 gives the whole variable domain GAGVSQSPRYKVTKRGQDVALRCDPISGHVSLYWYRQALGQGPEFLTYFNYEAQQDKSGLPNDRFSAERPEGSISTLTIQRTEQRDSAMYRCASSLEGAGITEAFFGQGTRLTVV.

The V gene is TRBV19, the J gene TRBJ1-1; possible D gene TRBD1, 6 bases. The CDR3 is 13 residues long. V was trimmed by 7 bases and J by 2 bases, leaving 11 bases between them. Germline V gene sequence: CDR1 LNHDA, CDR2 SQIVND (reference sequence). The CDR3 DNA follows: TGTGCCAGTAAGCCACAGGGAAACACTGAAGCTTTCTTT. Its protein product is CASKPQGNTEAFF.